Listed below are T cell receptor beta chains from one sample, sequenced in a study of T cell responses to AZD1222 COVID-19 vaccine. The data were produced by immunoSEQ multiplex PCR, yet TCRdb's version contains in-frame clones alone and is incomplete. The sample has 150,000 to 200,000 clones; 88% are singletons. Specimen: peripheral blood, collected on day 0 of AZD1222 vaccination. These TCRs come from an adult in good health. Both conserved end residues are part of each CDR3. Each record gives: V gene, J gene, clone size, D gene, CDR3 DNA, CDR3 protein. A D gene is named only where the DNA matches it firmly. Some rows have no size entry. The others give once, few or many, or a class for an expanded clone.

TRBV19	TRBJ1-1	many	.	TGTGCCAGTTCTGCCCTGGACAGATCCTTGAACACTGAAGCTTTCTTT	CASSALDRSLNTEAFF
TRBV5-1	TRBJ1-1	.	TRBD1	TGCGCCAGCAGCATTAATGACAGGGGGCGGACGAACACTGAAGCTTTCTTT	CASSINDRGRTNTEAFF
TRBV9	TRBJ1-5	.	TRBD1	TGTGCCAGCAGCGCGACAGGGGGCTACAATCAGCCCCAGCATTTT	CASSATGGYNQPQHF
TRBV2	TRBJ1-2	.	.	TGTGCCAGCAGTGAAGACAGGTCAAATGGCTACACCTTC	CASSEDRSNGYTF
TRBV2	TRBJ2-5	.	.	TGTGCCAGCAGCATCGTGATGGAGACCCAGTACTTC	CASSIVMETQYF
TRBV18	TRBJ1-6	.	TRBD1	TGTGCCAGCTCACCAGGGACAGCGATTAATTCACCCCTCCACTTT	CASSPGTAINSPLHF
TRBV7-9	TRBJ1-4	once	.	TGTGCCAGCAGCTTAAAGGCAACTAATGAAAAACTGTTTTTT	CASSLKATNEKLFF
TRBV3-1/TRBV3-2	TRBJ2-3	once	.	TGTGCCAGCAGTCCCGCCTCTAGCGGCACAGATACGCAGTATTTT	CASSPASSGTDTQYF
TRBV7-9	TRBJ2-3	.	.	TGTGCCAGCAGCTTAGAAGGGGGTCCTAGCACAGATACGCAGTATTTT	CASSLEGGPSTDTQYF
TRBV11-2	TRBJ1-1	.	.	TGTGCCAGCAGCTTAGTGGGACCCAACACTGAAGCTTTCTTT	CASSLVGPNTEAFF
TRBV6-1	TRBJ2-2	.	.	TGTGCCAGCAGTGAAGCACGGGGCAGGGCGACGGTCACCGGGGAGCTGTTTTTT	CASSEARGRATVTGELFF
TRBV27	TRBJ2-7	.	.	TGTGCCAGCAGTTTAGGGGCCATGCGGGACGAGCAGTACTTC	CASSLGAMRDEQYF
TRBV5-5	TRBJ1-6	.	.	TGTGCCAGCAGCTTGGACCTGGGTTCACCCCTCCACTTT	CASSLDLGSPLHF
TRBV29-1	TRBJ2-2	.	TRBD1	TGCAGCGGACCGGGACAGGTGAACACCGGGGAGCTGTTTTTT	CSGPGQVNTGELFF
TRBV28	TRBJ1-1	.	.	TGTGCCAGCAGCCTCTTTGGGGCGTCTCCAAACACTGAAGCTTTCTTT	CASSLFGASPNTEAFF
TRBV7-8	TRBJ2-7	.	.	TGTGCCAGCAGCTCCCGGGCTGCCTACGAGCAGTACTTC	CASSSRAAYEQYF
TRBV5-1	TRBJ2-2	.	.	TGCGCCAGCAGCCCACGACTAGTTTCAGCGAACACCGGGGAGCTGTTTTTT	CASSPRLVSANTGELFF
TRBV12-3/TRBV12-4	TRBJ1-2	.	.	TGTGCCAGCAGAGAGGACCTTCCCCATGGCTACACCTTC	CASREDLPHGYTF
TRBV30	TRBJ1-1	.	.	TGTGCCTGGAGTGTATCCGGGGCAGGCGAAGCTTTCTTT	CAWSVSGAGEAFF
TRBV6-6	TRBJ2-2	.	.	TGTGCCAGCAGCCTCACTAGGAACACCGGGGAGCTGTTTTTT	CASSLTRNTGELFF
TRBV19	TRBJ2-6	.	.	TGTGCCAGTAGTCCCGGACAGAGCTCTGGGGCCAACGTCCTGACTTTC	CASSPGQSSGANVLTF
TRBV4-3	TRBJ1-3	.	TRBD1	TGCGCCAGCAGCCGTAGGGAGGGGGCGGCTGGAAACACCATATATTTT	CASSRREGAAGNTIYF
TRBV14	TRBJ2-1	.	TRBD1	TGTGCCAGCAGCCAGTTCGGCAGGGGGCAGGACAATGAGCAGTTCTTC	CASSQFGRGQDNEQFF
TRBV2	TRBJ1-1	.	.	TGTGCCAGCAACCCAACAGGGTACACTGAAGCTTTCTTT	CASNPTGYTEAFF
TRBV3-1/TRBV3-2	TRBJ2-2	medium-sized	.	TGTGCCAGCAGCCCCGGGGCGGAGCTGAACACCGGGGAGCTGTTTTTT	CASSPGAELNTGELFF
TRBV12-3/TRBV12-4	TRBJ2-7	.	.	TGTGCCAGCAGCAGAAATAACGAGCAGTACTTC	CASSRNNEQYF
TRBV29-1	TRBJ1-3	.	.	TGCAGCGCTGGGGCGGGTGGAAACACCATATATTTT	CSAGAGGNTIYF
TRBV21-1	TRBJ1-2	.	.	TGTGCCAGCAGCGTTCCCGGGACAGGGGGCTATGGCTACACCTTC	CASSVPGTGGYGYTF
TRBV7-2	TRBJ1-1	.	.	TGTGCCAGCAGTCCTATAATGAACACTGAAGCTTTCTTT	CASSPIMNTEAFF
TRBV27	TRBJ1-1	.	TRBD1	TGTGCCAGCAAACAGGGGACGAACACTGAAGCTTTCTTT	CASKQGTNTEAFF
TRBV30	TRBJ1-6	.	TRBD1	TGTGCCTGGAATGCAGGGGGTTATAATTCACCCCTCCACTTT	CAWNAGGYNSPLHF
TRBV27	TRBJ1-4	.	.	TGTGCCAGCAGTTTATCGAGGGTTAATGAAAAACTGTTTTTT	CASSLSRVNEKLFF
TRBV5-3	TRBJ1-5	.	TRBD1	TGTGCCAGAAGCGAGACAGGGGAAGGCAATCAGCCCCAGCATTTT	CARSETGEGNQPQHF
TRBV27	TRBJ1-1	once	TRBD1	TGTGCCAGCAGGCGGACAGGGTTCGGCACTGAAGCTTTCTTT	CASRRTGFGTEAFF
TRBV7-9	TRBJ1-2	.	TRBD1	TGTGCCAGCAGCAGGGACAGGGGCTATGGCTACACCTTC	CASSRDRGYGYTF
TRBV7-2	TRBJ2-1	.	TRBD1	TGTGCCAGCAGCCCACGGACAGGCTTTAACAATGAGCAGTTCTTC	CASSPRTGFNNEQFF
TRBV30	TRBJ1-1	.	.	TGTGCCTGGACCGTGGGGCAGTCTGAAGCTTTCTTT	CAWTVGQSEAFF
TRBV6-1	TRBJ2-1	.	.	TGTGCCAGCAGTGACCAATCCTACAATGAGCAGTTCTTC	CASSDQSYNEQFF
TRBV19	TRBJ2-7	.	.	TGTGCCAGTAGTATAGCGGGTACCACCTACGAGCAGTACTTC	CASSIAGTTYEQYF
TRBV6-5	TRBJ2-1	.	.	TGTGCCAGCAGTTACCGGCGCCCTAGCTCCTACAATGAGCAGTTCTTC	CASSYRRPSSYNEQFF
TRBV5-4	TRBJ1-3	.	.	TGTGCCAGCAGCTTGGCCGGCAACTCTGGAAACACCATATATTTT	CASSLAGNSGNTIYF
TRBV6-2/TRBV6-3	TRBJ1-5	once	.	TGTGCCAGCAGTTCGACAAGGGCCGAGCCCCAGCATTTT	CASSSTRAEPQHF
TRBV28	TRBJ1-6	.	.	TGTGCCAGCAGTGAGCCGGACAGCTCCTATAATTCACCCCTCCACTTT	CASSEPDSSYNSPLHF
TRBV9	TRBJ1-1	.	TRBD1	TGTGCCAGCAGCGTATCGACAGGGATGAACACTGAAGCTTTCTTT	CASSVSTGMNTEAFF
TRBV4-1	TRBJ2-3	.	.	TGCGCCAGCAGCCAAGGCTTGGTAGCAGGGATGGGCACAGATACGCAGTATTTT	CASSQGLVAGMGTDTQYF
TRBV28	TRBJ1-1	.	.	TGTGCCAGCAGTTCTGGGGTCACTGAAGCTTTCTTT	CASSSGVTEAFF
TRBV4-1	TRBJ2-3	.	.	TGCGCCAGCAGCCAAGAGTTTGCGGGCACTAGCACAGATACGCAGTATTTT	CASSQEFAGTSTDTQYF
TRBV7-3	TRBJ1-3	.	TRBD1	TGTGCCAGCAGCCCGGACAGGGGGAACGGAAACACCATATATTTT	CASSPDRGNGNTIYF
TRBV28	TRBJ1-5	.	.	TGTGCCAGCAGTCAAGTGGGAAATAGCAATCAGCCCCAGCATTTT	CASSQVGNSNQPQHF
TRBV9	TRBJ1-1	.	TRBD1	TGTGCCAGCAGCGAGGGACCGGGACAGGGGACGTTGGGAACTGAAGCTTTCTTT	CASSEGPGQGTLGTEAFF
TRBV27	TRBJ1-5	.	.	TGTGCCACCCGGGACTTCTGGGGGCAGCCCCAGCATTTT	CATRDFWGQPQHF
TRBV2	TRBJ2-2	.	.	TGTGCCAGCAGTGGACTAGCAGGGGAGCCCACCGGGGAGCTGTTTTTT	CASSGLAGEPTGELFF